This TCR beta chain was obtained from a study of tumor and adjacent non-tumor tissue in lung cancer. No cell sorting was done before RNA was extracted from the tissue. More than 3 cm separated this lung sample from the edge of the tumor. Chemotherapy-naive patients with new lung cancer underwent thoracic surgery in China, August–November 2014. Concerning this clonotype itself: The antigen is unknown. A junction boundary mismatches the germline segment, possibly from a read error.

Study observations and caveats: In normal lung, the top 100 clones were significantly more dominant than in tumor.

The CDR3 is made up of 14 amino acids. Germline values: CDR1 SGHNT, CDR2 YYREEE (reference sequence). A modified ARM-PCR protocol with three rounds of nested PCR amplified TCRbeta. MiXCR, run by TCRdb on the multiplex PCR reads, gives a single entry per CDR3 protein. Among tens of thousands of distinct CDR3 sequences, more than 65% were seen once, and the ten largest hold under 45%. This receptor was identified in a man in his fifties or sixties with non-small cell lung cancer. The chain uses TRBV5-4 and TRBJ2-7, with D possibly matching TRBD1 (5 bases). The material sequenced was distant non-tumor lung tissue. The chain's CDR3 is CDSSLTGISYEQYF. The CDR3 DNA sequence: TGTGACAGCAGCTTAACAGGTATCTCCTACGAGCAGTATTTC.